This note documents a single T cell receptor (beta chain) sequence. The target antigen is unknown. Described time point: newly diagnosed GD, antithyroid drugs for less than 3 months. Extracted PBMC RNA gave rise to the TCR library. This record comes from a study of regulatory T cells in long-lasting Graves disease. Findings and caveats of the study: Persistent Graves' patients showed less TCR diversity than newly diagnosed patients showed.

In building TCR beta libraries, iRepertoire HTBI primers were used together with Arm-PCR of CDR3 regions. TCRdb fed the multiplex PCR reads into MiXCR, producing one record per CDR3 protein. The profile shows under 800,000 distinct CDR3 sequences, approximately 15% of them singletons. V shed 7 bases and J 5 bases; nucleotides not matched to a gene: 11. Germline lookup yields CDR1 MNHNS and CDR2 SASEGT. The CDR3 has 16 residues. Another study also made use of these data, one on T cells in Graves' hyperthyroidism and ophthalmopathy.

The sample consisted of peripheral blood mononuclear cells (PBMCs), taken at new diagnosis, from a patient treated with antithyroid drugs. This TCR was recovered from a woman in her 30s with Graves disease. The rearrangement uses TRBV6-1 and TRBJ2-1; 10 bases are shared with TRBD2. In DNA form, the CDR3 reads TGTGCCAGCACCGCAGTCCCGGGACTAGCGAACAATGAGCAGTTCTTC. It specifies CASTAVPGLANNEQFF.